This T cell receptor beta chain was identified in a study of blood T cell repertoires in COVID-19. As for the study in general: COVID-19 samples collected from the United States, Italy and Spain covered acute and convalescent phases. Sample material is recorded as cDNA or gDNA derived from T cells, B-cell-depleted T cells, or PBMCs.

As processed by the authors: Amplification with reference gene primers provided the estimates of nucleated cell counts. Method: immunoSEQ multiplex PCR; TCRdb's copy keeps in-frame clones and lacks some. From that table come the V and J calls and clone size; the DNA was used to work out D and trimming. The repertoire holds 150,000 to 200,000 clones, with 84% as singletons. CDR3 length: 17 amino acids. The V segment lost 5 bases and the J segment 7 bases; nucleotides outside the gene matches: 15. The germline V gene encodes CDR1 ENHRY and CDR2 SYGVKD. This clone has more than one count but fewer than ten.

Sequencing was done on a sample of peripheral blood. The origin of this receptor is a woman of 80 years or more with acute or convalescent COVID-19. The rearrangement links TRBV10-3 to TRBJ1-4, with 8 bases identical to TRBD1. CDR3 region: CAISRQGLGTEVEKLFF. In DNA form, the CDR3 reads TGTGCCATCAGTAGACAGGGGTTGGGCACGGAAGTTGAAAAACTGTTTTTT.